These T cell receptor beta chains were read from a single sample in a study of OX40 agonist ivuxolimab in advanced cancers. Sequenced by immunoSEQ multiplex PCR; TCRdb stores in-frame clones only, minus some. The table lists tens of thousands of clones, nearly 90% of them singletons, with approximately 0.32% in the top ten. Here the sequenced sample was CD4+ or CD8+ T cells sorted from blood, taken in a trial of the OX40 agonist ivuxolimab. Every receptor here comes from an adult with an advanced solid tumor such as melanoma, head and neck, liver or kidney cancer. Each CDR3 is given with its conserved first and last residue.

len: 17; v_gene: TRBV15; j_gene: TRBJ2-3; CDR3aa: CATSRDPPSGSTDTQYF
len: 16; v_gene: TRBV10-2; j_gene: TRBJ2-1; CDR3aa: CASSEPFAGGGNEQFF
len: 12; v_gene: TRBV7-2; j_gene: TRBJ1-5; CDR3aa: CASSLGRGPQHF
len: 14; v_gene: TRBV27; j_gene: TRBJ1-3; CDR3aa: CASSFPFSGNTIYF
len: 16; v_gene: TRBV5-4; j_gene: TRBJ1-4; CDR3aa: CASSSTGVQRNEKLFF
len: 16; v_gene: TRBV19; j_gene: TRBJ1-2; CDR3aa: CASSIVAGRIFDGYTF
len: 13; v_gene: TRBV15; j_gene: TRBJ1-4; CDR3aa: CATSPRGLEKLFF
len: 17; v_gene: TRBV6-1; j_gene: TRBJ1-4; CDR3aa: CASSEARQYATNEKLFF
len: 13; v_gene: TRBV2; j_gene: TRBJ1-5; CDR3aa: CASRDRGNQPQHF
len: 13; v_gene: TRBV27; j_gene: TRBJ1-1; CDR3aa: CASSLTRNTEAFF
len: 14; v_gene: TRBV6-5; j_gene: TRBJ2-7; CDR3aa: CASSGTGTDYEQYF
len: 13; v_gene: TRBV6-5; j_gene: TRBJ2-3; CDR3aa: CASSQGGAGMQYF
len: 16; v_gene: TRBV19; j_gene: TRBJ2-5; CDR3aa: CASSMIGITPQETQYF
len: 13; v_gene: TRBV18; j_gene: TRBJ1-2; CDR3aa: CASSPSERAGYTF
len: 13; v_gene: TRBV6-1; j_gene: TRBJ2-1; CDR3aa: CASSDLGGGSRFF
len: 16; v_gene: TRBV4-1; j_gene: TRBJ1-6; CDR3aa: CASSQDNAPLGSPLHF
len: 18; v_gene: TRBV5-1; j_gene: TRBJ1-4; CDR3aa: CASSPKTGGVVTNEKLFF
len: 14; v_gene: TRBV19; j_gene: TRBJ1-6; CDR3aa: CASREPGQGSPLHF
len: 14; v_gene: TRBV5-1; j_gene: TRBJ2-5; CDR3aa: CASSLVQGQETQYF
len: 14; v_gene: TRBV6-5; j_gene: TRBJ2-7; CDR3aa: CASSYQDRTYEQYF
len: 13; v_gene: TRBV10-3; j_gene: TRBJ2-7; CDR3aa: CAIRTDGAYEQYF
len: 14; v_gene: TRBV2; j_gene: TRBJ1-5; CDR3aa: CASSEGHSNQPQHF
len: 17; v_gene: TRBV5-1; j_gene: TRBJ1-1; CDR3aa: CASSLTGTGAGNTEAFF
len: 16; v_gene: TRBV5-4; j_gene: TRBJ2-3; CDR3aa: CASSRTSGGPTDTQYF
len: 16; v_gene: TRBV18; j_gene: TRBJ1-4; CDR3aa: CASSPGPISTNEKLFF
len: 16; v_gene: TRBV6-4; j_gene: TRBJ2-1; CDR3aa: CASSDSEGQGNGEQFF
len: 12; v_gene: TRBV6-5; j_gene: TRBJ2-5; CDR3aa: CASSYGGQTQYF
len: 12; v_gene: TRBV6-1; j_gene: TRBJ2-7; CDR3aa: CASSGDFLEQYF